This passage covers 23 T cell receptor beta chains from one sample sequenced in a study of human T cells and chemical hapten exposure. This sample's time point: pre-sensitization, week 0. Treatment described: therapeutic diphenylcyclopropenone sensitization with weekly scalp DPC. TCRdb called the RACE reads again in MiXCR, with one record for every CDR3 protein. This table holds some 70,000 distinct CDR3 sequences, roughly 9.7% found once. The source was whole blood, collected in connection with sensitization to the hapten diphenylcyclopropenone (DPC). Receptors were obtained from a woman aged 45-65 years with alopecia areata. Some clones in this sample may be carry-over from other donors' samples.

This clonotype was seen a few times. V is TRBV3-1 and J is TRBJ2-7; 10 positions agree with TRBD2. V shed 4 bases, J shed 0 bases, and the junction held 6 bases outside the gene matches. The CDR3 covers 16 residues. Germline CDR1 reads LGHDT; CDR2 reads YNNKEL (reference sequence). The CDR3 is CASSRNSGGLSYEQYF. DNA of the CDR3: TGTGCCAGCAGCCGGAATAGCGGGGGGCTCTCCTACGAGCAGTACTTC.

This clonotype has just a few counts. The chain uses TRBV6-5 and TRBJ1-2; D is unclear. The CDR3 covers 11 residues. CDR1 MNHEY and CDR2 SVGAGI come from the germline V gene. Trimming stripped 4 bases from V and 5 bases from J, with 5 bases between. The CDR3 spells CASSFGYGYTF. DNA for the CDR3: TGTGCCAGCAGTTTTGGATATGGCTACACCTTC.

This clonotype was detected only a few times. The chain employs TRBV7-9 and TRBJ1-5; a weak D match, TRBD1 (5 bases). V lost 5 bases to trimming and J lost 4 bases, with 9 bases between them. Looked up from germline, CDR1 is SEHNR and CDR2 is FQNEAQ (reference sequence). There are 13 residues in the CDR3. CDR3 nucleotide sequence: TGTGCCAGCAGCCCGTGGGGGAATCAGCCCCAGCATTTT. Translated, it gives CASSPWGNQPQHF.

The sample holds a few counts of this clonotype. The rearrangement links TRBV29-1 to TRBJ2-5; TRBD1 is a possible D gene (6 bases). CDR1 and CDR2 (germline): SQVTM, ANQGSEA. There are 14 residues in the CDR3. For the CDR3, the DNA is TGCAGTACCTCGAGTTGGGGGCCACAAGAGACCCAGTACTTC. As protein: CSTSSWGPQETQYF.

This chain connects TRBV6-5 to TRBJ1-1; D is undetermined. In germline, CDR1 is MNHEY, CDR2 SVGAGI. V lost 4 bases, J lost 5 bases, and 8 bases lay in between. This CDR3 is 12 amino acids long. CDR3 region: CASSLGFTEAFF. CDR3 bases: TGTGCCAGCAGTTTAGGGTTTACTGAAGCTTTCTTT.

This clonotype was recorded a few times. V usage is TRBV12-3 or TRBV12-4 and J usage is TRBJ1-5, with no clear D. There are 12 residues in the CDR3. Trimming stripped 5 bases from V and 5 bases from J, with 7 bases between. CDR3 coding DNA: TGTGCCAGCAGTCCCCTTTATCAGCCCCAGCATTTT. Translated: CASSPLYQPQHF.

This clonotype has at least ten counts. CDR3: CSAQDQGSYNEQFF. In DNA, the CDR3 is TGCAGTGCACAAGACCAGGGTTCCTACAATGAGCAGTTCTTC. The gene calls are TRBV20-1 and TRBJ2-1; maybe TRBD1 (5 bases). The germline gives CDR1 DFQATT, CDR2 SNEGSKA (reference sequence). The V end lost 6 bases, the J end lost 1 base, and 13 bases lay between the germline ends. The CDR3 consists of 14 residues.

The V gene is TRBV28, the J gene TRBJ1-1; 8 positions match TRBD1. The CDR3 covers 15 residues. Germline V CDR1 and CDR2: MDHEN, SYDVKM. V dropped 2 bases and J dropped 4; count of bases not matched to a gene: 6. Here the CDR3 DNA reads TGTGCCAGCAGTTTAGCAGGGGGCGCAGGCACTGAAGCTTTCTTT. The encoded protein is CASSLAGGAGTEAFF.

This clonotype was picked up a small number of times. This chain uses TRBV19 with TRBJ2-1; 7 bases map to TRBD2. CDR1 and CDR2 from the germline V gene are LNHDA and SQIVND (reference sequence). V was pared by 0 bases and J by 9 bases, with 20 bases of the junction left unmatched. The CDR3 has 19 residues. The CDR3 nucleotides are TGTGCCAGTAGTATAGATTTTTTGACTAGCCGTTACCAAACTTCTGAGCAGTTCTTC. Translation: CASSIDFLTSRYQTSEQFF. Variable domain in full (rest from reference TRBV19 and TRBJ2-1): DGGITQSPKYLFRKEGQNVTLSCEQNLNHDAMYWYRQDPGQGLRLIYYSQIVNDFQKGDIAEGYSVSREKKESFPLTVTSAQKNPTAFYLCASSIDFLTSRYQTSEQFFGPGTRLTVL.

A few counts support this clonotype. CDR3 in amino acids: CASSYARNTQYF. CDR3 nucleotides: TGTGCCAGCAGTTACGCAAGGAACACGCAGTATTTT. This chain connects TRBV6-2 or TRBV6-3 to TRBJ2-3; D is unclear. The CDR3 contains 12 residues. The V and J ends lost 2 bases and 9 bases respectively, with 9 bases between them. Germline CDR1 MNHEY, CDR2 SVGEGT.

This clonotype was recorded a few times. The rearrangement links TRBV30 to TRBJ2-3; the D gene is possibly TRBD2 (6 bases). Germline V CDR1 and CDR2: GTSNPN, SVGIG (reference sequence). Trimming shortened V by 4 bases and J by 2 bases, and 19 bases separated the two germline ends. The CDR3 length is 16 residues. CDR3 protein: CAWTPMTTGVTDTQYF. DNA for the CDR3: TGTGCCTGGACCCCCATGACGACGGGAGTCACAGATACGCAGTATTTT.

This clonotype was found many times. The genes are TRBV24-1 and TRBJ2-3; the D gene is possibly TRBD2 (6 bases). This CDR3 is 16 amino acids long. V lost 3 bases, J lost 6 bases, and 18 bases lay in between. Germline V gene data show CDR1 as KGHDR and CDR2 as SFDVKD. CDR3 loop: CATSDPVAEGRDTQYF. CDR3 DNA: TGTGCCACCAGTGATCCAGTAGCGGAGGGCCGTGATACGCAGTATTTT.

Many counts were recorded for this clonotype. V and J are TRBV30 and TRBJ2-1; D gene ambiguous. The CDR3 is 12 amino acids. V gave up 4 bases and J gave up 7 bases, with 11 bases separating them. Germline V gene lookup returns CDR1 GTSNPN and CDR2 SVGIG (reference sequence). The CDR3 DNA is TGTGCCTGGAATCTAGACGGAAATGAGCAGTTCTTC. As protein: CAWNLDGNEQFF.

Ten or more counts support this clonotype. The gene calls are TRBV28 and TRBJ1-1; 9 bases agree with TRBD1. In germline, CDR1 is MDHEN, CDR2 SYDVKM. The trim removed 8 bases at V and 6 bases at J, leaving 13 bases unmatched. The CDR3 consists of 15 residues. CDR3 sequence reads: CASGGRGTGSPEAFF. The CDR3 region has the DNA TGTGCCAGCGGAGGCCGGGGGACAGGGTCCCCTGAAGCTTTCTTT.

This clonotype has ten or more counts. The V call is TRBV18, the J call TRBJ1-5; possibly TRBD1 for D (6 bases). V lost 1 base and J lost 4, with 14 bases in between. Germline V lookup: CDR1 KGHSH, CDR2 LQKENI. The length of the CDR3 is 16 residues. CDR3 nucleotide sequence: TGTGCCAGCTCACCACGGACGTCAGGGGCGAATCAGCCCCAGCATTTT. Translation gives CASSPRTSGANQPQHF.

This clonotype was counted once. The chain is built from TRBV27 and TRBJ2-5; TRBD1 agrees at 7 bases. The CDR3 totals 16 residues. Germline CDR1 and CDR2: MNHEY and SMNVEV (reference sequence). J lost 2 bases, V lost 6 bases, and 12 bases had no gene match. CDR3 region: CASRPLSVTGQETQYF. The CDR3 nucleotides are TGTGCCAGCAGACCCCTTTCGGTGACAGGGCAAGAGACCCAGTACTTC.

This clonotype showed up many times. The CDR3 region has the DNA TGCAGTGCTTGGATTGGAAATCAGCCCCAGCATTTT. Its protein is CSAWIGNQPQHF. The V and J genes are TRBV20-1 and TRBJ1-5; D gene unclear. Per the germline V gene, CDR1 is DFQATT and CDR2 is SNEGSKA (reference sequence). Trimming removed 5 bases at V and 4 bases at J, with 9 bases between. This CDR3 comprises 12 residues.

Many counts were recorded for this clonotype. The chain uses TRBV7-2 and TRBJ1-1; a possible D gene is TRBD1 (6 bases). The V and J ends lost 5 bases and 3 bases respectively, with 28 bases between them. This CDR3 contains 19 residues. CDR1 SGHTA and CDR2 FQGNSA come from the germline V gene. The CDR3 DNA sequence: TGTGCCAGCAGCCCACGGTGGGGCACAGGGAGTACCGAGGACACTGAAGCTTTCTTT. Residues: CASSPRWGTGSTEDTEAFF.

The chain links TRBV6-2 or TRBV6-3 to TRBJ1-5; D is unclear. Trimming pared 6 bases from V and 5 bases from J, leaving 8 bases between. In germline, CDR1 is MNHEY, CDR2 SVGEGT. The CDR3 has 12 residues. CDR3 residues: CASRFADQPQHF. CDR3 DNA sequence: TGTGCCAGCAGATTTGCGGATCAGCCCCAGCATTTT.

The table lists this clonotype with many counts. The chain recombines TRBV29-1 with TRBJ1-2; D remains unclear. Germline CDR1 reads SQVTM; CDR2 reads ANQGSEA. CDR3 size: 12 residues. V was trimmed by 4 bases and J by 0 bases, leaving 6 bases between them. In DNA, the CDR3 is TGCAGCGTTGTACTTCCTAACTATGGCTACACCTTC. Translating it yields CSVVLPNYGYTF.

This clonotype occurred many times. This chain links TRBV29-1 with TRBJ2-1; 8 nucleotides match TRBD2. J gave up 7 bases and V 4 bases, and 12 bases lay outside the gene matches. This CDR3 has 15 residues. Looked up from germline, CDR1 is SQVTM and CDR2 is ANQGSEA. The CDR3 DNA sequence: TGCAGCGTTGGATTAGGGCGGGAGGTTCGGAATGAGCAGTTCTTC. It specifies CSVGLGREVRNEQFF.

The chain has TRBV6-6 and TRBJ1-1, with 7 bases identical to TRBD1. This CDR3 has 14 amino acids. Germline V gene sequence: CDR1 MNHNY, CDR2 SVGAGI (reference sequence). After removal of 2 bases from V and 5 bases from J, the junction contained 5 bases not matched to a gene. In DNA form, the CDR3 reads TGTGCCAGCAGTTACACAGGGGTTTGGACTGAAGCTTTCTTT. Residues: CASSYTGVWTEAFF.

This clonotype was detected many times. The chain employs TRBV9 and TRBJ1-6, with D perhaps TRBD1 (5 bases). Germline V CDR1 and CDR2: SGDLS, YYNGEE. The V end was cut by 0 bases, the J end by 9 bases, with 10 bases between. CDR3 length: 14 amino acids. The CDR3 region has the DNA TGTGCCAGCAGCGTAGCGGGGGGAGCTTCACCCCTCCACTTT. It translates to CASSVAGGASPLHF. Using reference TRBV9 and TRBJ1-6 for the parts outside the CDR3, the full variable domain is DSGVTQTPKHLITATGQRVTLRCSPRSGDLSVYWYQQSLDQGLQFLIQYYNGEERAKGNILERFSAQQFPDLHSELNLSSLELGDSALYFCASSVAGGASPLHFGNGTRLTVT.